Following are 13 T cell receptor beta chains from one sample sequenced in a study of early T cells in non-severe SARS-CoV-2 infection. TCRdb processed the 5' RACE reads anew with MiXCR; each CDR3 protein has one entry. The sample records about 90,000 distinct CDR3 sequences, approximately 12% being singletons. The sequences come from whole blood, collected at baseline. Source of these receptors: an adult who was a healthcare worker with PCR-confirmed SARS-CoV-2 infection or an uninfected control (not recorded which).

The genes are TRBV9 and TRBJ2-5, with D possibly being TRBD2 (7 bases). The V gene's germline CDR1 is SGDLS and CDR2 YYNGEE. CDR3 size: 15 residues. Trimming took off 0 bases at V and 2 bases at J, with 11 bases between the two ends. CDR3 nucleotide sequence: TGTGCCAGCAGCGTAGCGGGGGGCAGACAAGAGACCCAGTACTTC. Protein sequence: CASSVAGGRQETQYF.

This clonotype has at least ten counts. The chain employs TRBV29-1 and TRBJ1-2, with unresolved D. The length of the CDR3 is 11 residues. Trimming removed 0 bases at V and 7 bases at J, with 6 bases between. Germline assignment: CDR1 SQVTM and CDR2 ANQGSEA. DNA for the CDR3: TGCAGCGTTGAAGAATATAGTGGCTACACCTTC. As protein: CSVEEYSGYTF.

This chain joins TRBV12-3 or TRBV12-4 and TRBJ1-3; TRBD1 is a possible D gene (5 bases). The germline V and J ends were trimmed by 0 bases and 0 bases, with 15 bases remaining between them. The CDR3 consists of 18 residues. CDR3 region: CASSLAGRGVISGNTIYF. The DNA for the CDR3 is TGTGCCAGCAGTTTAGCTGGGAGGGGCGTAATCTCTGGAAACACCATATATTTT.

In this sample, this clonotype turned up many times. The chain recombines TRBV19 with TRBJ1-6; D perhaps matches TRBD1 (6 bases). The ends were cut back, 6 bases at V and 2 bases at J, with 11 bases in the middle. The CDR3 runs to 15 residues. Germline V gene data show CDR1 as LNHDA and CDR2 as SQIVND (reference sequence). CDR3 amino acids: CASSSDRTYNSPLHF. The CDR3 DNA reads as TGTGCCAGTAGCTCAGACAGGACCTATAATTCACCCCTCCACTTT.

Many counts were recorded for this clonotype. The V call is TRBV11-2, the J call TRBJ2-7; D is perhaps TRBD2 (5 bases). Trimming took 2 bases from V and 4 from J, leaving 12 bases between them. This CDR3 region has 14 residues. The germline V gene encodes CDR1 SGHAT and CDR2 FQNNGV. CDR3 coding DNA: TGTGCCAGCAGCTTATCGGGGAACGCTTACGAGCAGTACTTC. Protein product: CASSLSGNAYEQYF.

The table lists this clonotype with many counts. The chain recombines TRBV6-5 with TRBJ1-1, with D perhaps TRBD1 (6 bases). Germline CDR1 and CDR2: MNHEY and SVGAGI. CDR3 size: 15 residues. Trimming took off 5 bases at V and 5 bases at J, with 18 bases between the two ends. The CDR3 loop is CASSKTPGEGTEAFF. The CDR3, as DNA: TGTGCCAGCAGTAAGACTCCAGGGGAGGGTACTGAAGCTTTCTTT.

This clonotype came up a few times. V usage is TRBV20-1 and J usage is TRBJ1-4, with 7 bases identical to TRBD1. Trimming at V came to 3 bases and at J to 8 bases, leaving 12 bases not matched to a gene. From germline, CDR1 is DFQATT and CDR2 SNEGSKA (reference sequence). The CDR3 length is 15 residues. The DNA of the CDR3 is TGCAGTGCTAGCCCCAGGACAGGCGCGGAGGAAAAACTGTTTTTT. Amino acids: CSASPRTGAEEKLFF.

This clonotype was seen repeatedly, ten times or more. The chain joins TRBV9 to TRBJ2-1, with 7 nucleotides matching TRBD1. The junction had 1 base not matched to a gene; V was cut back by 0 bases and J by 4 bases. Germline assignment: CDR1 SGDLS and CDR2 YYNGEE. The CDR3 sequence is 14 residues long. CDR3 coding DNA: TGTGCCAGCAGCGTAGAGGACAGGTACAATGAGCAGTTCTTC. This sequence encodes CASSVEDRYNEQFF.

V and J are TRBV7-3 and TRBJ2-3, with 14 bases identical to TRBD2. Trimming removed 2 bases from V and 5 bases from J; junction bases left unmatched: 3. This CDR3 spans 16 amino acids. Germline CDR1 SGHTA, CDR2 FQGTGA. The CDR3 DNA follows: TGTGCCAGCAGCTTACTGACTAGCGGGAGGGGAGATACGCAGTATTTT. Translating it yields CASSLLTSGRGDTQYF.

This clonotype was seen only a few times. The chain links TRBV7-2 to TRBJ2-7, with D hard to call. The germline CDR1 and CDR2 sequences are SGHTA and FQGNSA. Trimming removed 4 bases from V and 8 bases from J, with 9 bases in between. The CDR3 totals 11 residues. The CDR3 region is CASSSSIKQYF. DNA of the CDR3: TGTGCCAGCAGCTCATCTATCAAGCAGTACTTC.

This clonotype was recorded a few times. V gene TRBV7-9 combines with J gene TRBJ2-3, with D perhaps TRBD1 or TRBD2 (5 bases each). The germline V gene encodes CDR1 SEHNR and CDR2 FQNEAQ (reference sequence). Trimming took 6 bases from V and 6 from J, leaving 19 bases between them. The CDR3 sequence is 15 residues long. CDR3 sequence: CASSLGTSLRDTQYF. The CDR3 DNA reads as TGTGCCAGCAGTCTCGGGACCTCCCTTCGCGATACGCAGTATTTT. Combining the CDR3 with reference TRBV7-9 and TRBJ2-3 gives the whole variable domain DTGVSQNPRHKITKRGQNVTFRCDPISEHNRLYWYRQTLGQGPEFLTYFQNEAQLEKSRLLSDRFSAERPKGSFSTLEIQRTEQGDSAMYLCASSLGTSLRDTQYFGPGTRLTVL.

The count of this clonotype is one. V gene TRBV21-1 combines with J gene TRBJ1-5. TRBV21-1 is a listed pseudogene. This CDR3 comprises 15 residues. CDR3: CASREGFYSNQPQHF. CDR3 DNA sequence: TGTGCCAGCAGGGAGGGCTTTTATAGCAATCAGCCCCAGCATTTT.

This clonotype turned up a few times. The gene calls are TRBV21-1 and TRBJ2-7; no DNA check was done on the table's D call, TRBD1. TRBV21-1 is a listed pseudogene. This CDR3 is built from 16 residues. In DNA, the CDR3 is TGTGCCAGCAGCAAACACCGGGGGACAGGGCTGACCGAGCAGTACTTC. Protein: CASSKHRGTGLTEQYF.